This T cell receptor beta chain was identified during a study of blood T cell repertoires in COVID-19. This clone was detected a few times. The repertoire was sequenced with immunoSEQ multiplex PCR; TCRdb's copy has only in-frame clones and lacks some. Among approximately 220,000 clones listed, about 80% were seen once. Ages ranged from about 18 to 89 years, with residence in under 25 US areas. Sequencing input: PBMCs or T cells enriched from blood (not recorded which). This receptor was identified in a middle-aged woman with acute COVID-19.

The CDR3 sequence is CASSIDSKFLYGYTF. The CDR3 DNA is TGTGCCAGTAGTATTGACAGCAAATTCCTCTATGGCTACACCTTC. This chain links TRBV19 with TRBJ1-2; a possible D gene is TRBD1 (5 bases). V was clipped by 3 bases and J by 4 bases, with 15 bases between them. Germline lookup yields CDR1 LNHDA and CDR2 SQIVND (reference sequence). The CDR3 sequence is 15 residues long.